These 13 T cell receptor beta chains were sequenced from one sample in a study of lymphopenia after photon versus proton radiotherapy. Only in-frame clones appear in the TCRdb table, and some are missing; sequencing was by immunoSEQ multiplex PCR. This sample has about 70,000 clones, with over 70% found just once. The sample in question was peripheral blood, obtained from a patient treated with proton-based radiotherapy. These receptors were taken from an elderly man with esophageal cancer.

This rearrangement joins TRBV23-1 to TRBJ2-7; D is perhaps TRBD2 (6 bases). TRBV23-1 is recorded as an ORF, its role being uncertain. V gave up 8 bases and J gave up 4 bases, with 24 bases separating them. The CDR3 covers 16 residues. The CDR3 here is CASDTSRTYFKYEQYF. The CDR3 DNA sequence: TGCGCCAGCGATACTAGCCGTACCTATTTCAAGTACGAGCAGTACTTC.

The gene calls are TRBV4-3 and TRBJ2-3, with no clear D. Germline V gene sequence: CDR1 LGHNA, CDR2 YSLEER. Trimming pared 1 base from V and 0 bases from J, leaving 11 bases between. The CDR3 runs 16 residues. The CDR3 nucleotides are TGCGCCAGCAGCCAAGTTCGTGGGCGTAGCACAGATACGCAGTATTTT. It yields the protein CASSQVRGRSTDTQYF.

The chain recombines TRBV11-2 with TRBJ1-1; D is ambiguous. CDR1 is SGHAT, CDR2 FQNNGV, per germline. This CDR3 region has 15 residues. V was clipped by 3 bases and J by 1 base, with 12 bases between them. The CDR3 protein is CASSFSSRGNTEAFF. DNA of the CDR3: TGTGCCAGCAGCTTCTCTTCCCGGGGGAACACTGAAGCTTTCTTT.

V gene TRBV6-1 combines with J gene TRBJ2-7; no firm D call. V was pared by 2 bases and J by 2 bases, with 10 bases between. This CDR3 spans 14 amino acids. Germline assignment: CDR1 MNHNS and CDR2 SASEGT. The CDR3 DNA reads TGTGCCAGCAGTGAACCCAGGCTGACCTACGAGCAGTACTTC. It yields the protein CASSEPRLTYEQYF.

This chain uses TRBV23-1 with TRBJ1-3; TRBD1 aligns across 8 bases. TRBV23-1 counts as an open reading frame of uncertain function. This CDR3 has 13 amino acids. The junction had 9 bases not matched to a gene; V was cut back by 9 bases and J by 8 bases. The CDR3 loop reads CASPQGANDTIYF. CDR3 nucleotides: TGCGCCAGTCCGCAGGGGGCGAACGACACCATATATTTT.

V usage is TRBV6-5 and J usage is TRBJ1-5, with 7 positions matching TRBD1. CDR1 MNHEY and CDR2 SVGAGI come from the germline V gene. V dropped 2 bases and J dropped 7; count of bases not matched to a gene: 5. There are 14 residues in the CDR3. CDR3 DNA: TGTGCCAGCAGTTACCGGGACAGCATCCAGCCCCAGCATTTT. Its protein product is CASSYRDSIQPQHF.

The chain links TRBV5-1 to TRBJ2-1; possibly TRBD2 for D (6 bases). The CDR3 loop spans 14 amino acids. The V gene's germline CDR1 is SGHRS and CDR2 YFSETQ. V was cut by 0 bases and J by 6 bases, with 10 bases left in between. CDR3 in DNA: TGCGCCAGCAGCTTGGCGGGACTTCTCAATGAGCAGTTCTTC. Amino acid sequence: CASSLAGLLNEQFF.

V is TRBV5-1 and J is TRBJ2-5; D is perhaps TRBD2 (6 bases). V was shortened by 0 bases and J by 7 bases, with 10 bases between the two germline ends. The CDR3 loop spans 13 amino acids. The germline V gene has CDR1 SGHRS and CDR2 YFSETQ. The CDR3 DNA is TGCGCCAGCAGCTTGGGCGGGGACGTGACCCAGTACTTC. Translating gives CASSLGGDVTQYF. The full variable domain, with the rest looked up from reference TRBV5-1 and TRBJ2-5, is KAGVTQTPRYLIKTRGQQVTLSCSPISGHRSVSWYQQTPGQGLQFLFEYFSETQRNKGNFPGRFSGRQFSNSRSEMNVSTLELGDSALYLCASSLGGDVTQYFGPGTRLLVL.

The rearrangement links TRBV19 to TRBJ1-4; the match to TRBD1 covers 9 bases. Germline V gene lookup returns CDR1 LNHDA and CDR2 SQIVND (reference sequence). CDR3 length: 18 residues. The trim removed 5 bases at V and 7 bases at J, leaving 17 bases unmatched. The CDR3 DNA follows: TGTGCCAGTAGTTCACCGACGGGACAGGGCGTTGGTGGTGAAAAACTGTTTTTT. Translated: CASSSPTGQGVGGEKLFF.

The rearrangement joins TRBV18 to TRBJ2-5; D gene uncertain. CDR3 length: 12 residues. V shed 4 bases and J shed 0 bases, with 3 bases lying between them. CDR1 and CDR2 (germline): KGHSH, LQKENI. The CDR3 spells CASSQNQETQYF. The CDR3 nucleotides are TGTGCCAGCTCACAGAACCAAGAGACCCAGTACTTC.

This chain links TRBV6-1 with TRBJ1-2; maybe TRBD1 (6 bases). This CDR3 region has 15 residues. The germline V gene has CDR1 MNHNS and CDR2 SASEGT. The germline V and J ends were trimmed by 2 bases and 6 bases, with 16 bases remaining between them. Here the CDR3 DNA reads TGTGCCAGCAGTGAACAGGGGTCTCCCAAGGATGGCTACACCTTC. Translation gives CASSEQGSPKDGYTF.

V is TRBV5-8 and J is TRBJ1-6, with D maybe TRBD1 (6 bases). CDR1 SGHTS and CDR2 YDEGEE come from the germline V gene. The CDR3 length is 16 residues. V lost 4 bases and J lost 2, with 13 bases in between. The chain's CDR3 is CASSKGGWTYNSPLHF. Here the CDR3 DNA reads TGTGCCAGCAGCAAGGGGGGGTGGACCTATAATTCACCCCTCCACTTT.

V gene TRBV6-6 combines with J gene TRBJ2-7, with D unclear. Deletions cut 2 bases from V and 0 bases from J, with 5 bases between. Germline V gene data show CDR1 as MNHNY and CDR2 as SVGAGI (reference sequence). The CDR3 loop spans 13 amino acids. CDR3 bases: TGTGCCAGCAGTTACCTGAGCTCCTACGAGCAGTACTTC. This gives the protein CASSYLSSYEQYF.